Listed below are T cell receptor beta chains from one sample, sequenced in a study of OX40 agonist ivuxolimab in advanced cancers. The method was immunoSEQ multiplex PCR; TCRdb's version includes in-frame clones alone and lacks a portion of them. The sample has around 40,000 clones; around 80% are singletons. Specimen: CD4+ or CD8+ T cells sorted from blood, collected in a trial of the OX40 agonist ivuxolimab. These receptors all come from an adult with an advanced solid tumor such as melanoma, head and neck, liver or kidney cancer. The CDR3 runs from the conserved cysteine through the conserved F or W.

j_call v_call cdr3_aa
TRBJ2-4 TRBV2 CASSERNAKNIQYF
TRBJ2-2 TRBV7-9 CASSPRRGGAETGELFF
- TRBV11-2 CAGQGAGYEQYF
TRBJ1-1 TRBV2 CASSASIAAFF
TRBJ1-4 TRBV6-1 CASSVDRGMTNEKLFF
TRBJ2-3 TRBV5-5 CASSLETGSLDTQYF
TRBJ2-1 TRBV7-9 CASTPYLGWEQFF
TRBJ2-3 TRBV5-1 CASSQGQGVPDTQYF
TRBJ1-1 TRBV7-3 CASSFVQDTEAFF
TRBJ2-1 TRBV6-1 CASSLLGTSYNEQFF
TRBJ2-1 TRBV15 CATSKGGESEQFF
TRBJ1-2 TRBV28 CASSFPGTGVNYGYTF
TRBJ2-6 TRBV6-1 CASSPRRFGANVLTF
TRBJ1-1 TRBV7-9 CASSPQTAMNTEAFF
TRBJ2-7 TRBV29-1 CSVLGQGHYEQYF
TRBJ2-3 TRBV19 CASSIGGTGFADTQYF
TRBJ1-5 TRBV5-1 CASSLTQNQPQHF
TRBJ2-5 TRBV5-1 CASSWSAGGLETQYF
TRBJ1-1 TRBV9 CASSVGSVRTEAFF
TRBJ2-7 TRBV2 CASSDVGSIEQYF
TRBJ2-7 TRBV2 CASSEALSEQYF